This T cell receptor (beta chain) was obtained from a study of T cells expressing NK-cell markers. Findings and limits, study-wide: In a handful of donors, these clonotypes also led the CD3+CD56-NKG2C+ fraction.

Reprocessing the 5' RACE reads, TCRdb reports a single entry for every CDR3 protein and omits DNA. The repertoire shows roughly 390,000 distinct CDR3 sequences; the top ten hold over 8.5%. The CDR3 runs to 12 residues. On this clonotype: Its specificity is not known.

Sequences were obtained from blood T cells: a sorted CD56 or NKG2C T cell subset, CD4+ or CD8+ T cells, or bulk PBMC T cells (not recorded which). The clonotype was recovered from a woman in her 50s in good health. The V and J genes are TRBV12-3 or TRBV12-4 and TRBJ2-2. CDR3 residues: CASSDLIGELFF.